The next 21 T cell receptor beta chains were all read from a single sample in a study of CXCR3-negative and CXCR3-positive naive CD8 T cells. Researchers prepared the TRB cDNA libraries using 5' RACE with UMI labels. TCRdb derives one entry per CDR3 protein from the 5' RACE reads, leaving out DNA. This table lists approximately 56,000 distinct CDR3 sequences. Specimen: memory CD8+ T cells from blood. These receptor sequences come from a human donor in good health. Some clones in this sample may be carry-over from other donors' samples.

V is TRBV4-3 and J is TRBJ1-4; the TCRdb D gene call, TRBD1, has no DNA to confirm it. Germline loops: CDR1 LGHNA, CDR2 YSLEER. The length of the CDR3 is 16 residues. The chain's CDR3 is CASSQGQDPTNEKLFF.

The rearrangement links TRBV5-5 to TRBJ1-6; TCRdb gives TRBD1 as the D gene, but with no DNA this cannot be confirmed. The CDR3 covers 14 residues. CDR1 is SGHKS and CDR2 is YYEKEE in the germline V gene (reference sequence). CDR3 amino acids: CACSPGHNNSPLHF.

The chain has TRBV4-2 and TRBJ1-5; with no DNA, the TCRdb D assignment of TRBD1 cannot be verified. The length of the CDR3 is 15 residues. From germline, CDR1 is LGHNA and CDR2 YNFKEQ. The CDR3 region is CASSQSAGGDQPQHF.

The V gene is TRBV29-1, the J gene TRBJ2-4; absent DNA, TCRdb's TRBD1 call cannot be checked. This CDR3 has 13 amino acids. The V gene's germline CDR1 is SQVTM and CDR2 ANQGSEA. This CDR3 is CSVVLTGSNIQYF.

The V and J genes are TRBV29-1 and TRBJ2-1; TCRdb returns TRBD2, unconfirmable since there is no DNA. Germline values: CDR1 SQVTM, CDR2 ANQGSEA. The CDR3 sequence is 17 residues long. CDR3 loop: CSVEGPYSSGSYNEQFF.

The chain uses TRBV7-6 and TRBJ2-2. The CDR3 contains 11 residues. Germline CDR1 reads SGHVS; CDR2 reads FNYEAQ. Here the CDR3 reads CASSITGELFF.

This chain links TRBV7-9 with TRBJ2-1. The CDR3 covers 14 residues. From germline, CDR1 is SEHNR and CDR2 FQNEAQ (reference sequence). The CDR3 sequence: CASRFMSSYNEQFF.

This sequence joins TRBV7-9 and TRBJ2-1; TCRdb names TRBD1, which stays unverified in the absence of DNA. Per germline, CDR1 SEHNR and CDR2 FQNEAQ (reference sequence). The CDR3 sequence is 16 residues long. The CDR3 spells CASSLAPTDTYNEQFF.

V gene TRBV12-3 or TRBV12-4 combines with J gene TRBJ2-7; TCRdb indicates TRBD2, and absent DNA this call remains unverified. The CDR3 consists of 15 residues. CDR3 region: CASSPETSGSHEQYF.

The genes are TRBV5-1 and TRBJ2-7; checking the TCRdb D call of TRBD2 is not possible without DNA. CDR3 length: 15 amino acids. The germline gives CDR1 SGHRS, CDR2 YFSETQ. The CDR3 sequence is CASSLELAGGCEQYF.

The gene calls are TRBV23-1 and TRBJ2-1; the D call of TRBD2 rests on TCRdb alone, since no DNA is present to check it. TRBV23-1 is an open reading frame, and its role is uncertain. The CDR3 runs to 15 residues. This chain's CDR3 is CASGPLRSPWDEQFF.

The CDR3 here is CATSDLRQGFNTGELFF. J is TRBJ2-2 and V is TRBV24-1; TCRdb picks TRBD1, but there is no DNA to check that call. The CDR3 sequence is 17 residues long. The germline V gene has CDR1 KGHDR and CDR2 SFDVKD.

The CDR3 region is CSALRGETEAFF. The V gene is TRBV20-1, the J gene TRBJ1-1. Germline V lookup: CDR1 DFQATT, CDR2 SNEGSKA (reference sequence). The CDR3 has 12 residues.

The CDR3 protein is CASSAGGSLIYEQYF. This chain uses TRBV9 with TRBJ2-7; TCRdb calls TRBD2, which cannot be checked without DNA. Germline V CDR1 and CDR2: SGDLS, YYNGEE. This CDR3 is built from 15 residues.

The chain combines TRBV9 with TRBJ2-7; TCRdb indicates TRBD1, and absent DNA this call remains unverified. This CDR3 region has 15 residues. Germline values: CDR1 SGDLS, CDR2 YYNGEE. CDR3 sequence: CASSGDRESSYEQYF. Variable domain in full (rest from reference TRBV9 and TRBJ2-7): DSGVTQTPKHLITATGQRVTLRCSPRSGDLSVYWYQQSLDQGLQFLIQYYNGEERAKGNILERFSAQQFPDLHSELNLSSLELGDSALYFCASSGDRESSYEQYFGPGTRLTVT.

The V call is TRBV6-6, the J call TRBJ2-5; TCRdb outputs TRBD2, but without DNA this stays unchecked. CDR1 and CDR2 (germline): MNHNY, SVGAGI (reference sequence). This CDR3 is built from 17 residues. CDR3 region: CASSYYRAGGQQETQYF.

The CDR3 is CASSDSTEDTGELFF. This chain connects TRBV6-4 to TRBJ2-2. Germline V gives CDR1 MRHNA, CDR2 SNTAGT. The CDR3 is made up of 15 amino acids.

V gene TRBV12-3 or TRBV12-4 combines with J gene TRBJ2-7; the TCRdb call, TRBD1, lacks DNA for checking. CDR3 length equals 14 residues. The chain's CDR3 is CASSLGQGTYEQYF.

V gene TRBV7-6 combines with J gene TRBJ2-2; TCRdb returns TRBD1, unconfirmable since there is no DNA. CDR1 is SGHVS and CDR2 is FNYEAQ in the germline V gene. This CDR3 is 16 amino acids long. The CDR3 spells CASSLVDRGPSGELFF.

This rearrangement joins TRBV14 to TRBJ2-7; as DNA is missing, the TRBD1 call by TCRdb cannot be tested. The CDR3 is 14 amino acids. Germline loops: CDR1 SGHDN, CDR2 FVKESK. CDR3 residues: CASSHPGSTYEQYF. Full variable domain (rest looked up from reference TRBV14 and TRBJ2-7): EAGVTQFPSHSVIEKGQTVTLRCDPISGHDNLYWYRRVMGKEIKFLLHFVKESKQDESGMPNNRFLAERTGGTYSTLKVQPAELEDSGVYFCASSHPGSTYEQYFGPGTRLTVT.

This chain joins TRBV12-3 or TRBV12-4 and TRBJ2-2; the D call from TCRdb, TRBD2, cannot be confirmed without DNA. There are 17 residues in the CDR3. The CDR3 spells CASSLWTSGGSTGELFF.